The 27 T cell receptor beta chains given below trace back to one sample, sequenced in a study of blood T cell repertoires in COVID-19. Method: immunoSEQ multiplex PCR; TCRdb's copy keeps in-frame clones and lacks some. The table shows around 260,000 clones, with 87% occurring only once. The sequenced material came from peripheral blood. The source of these receptors is a woman between 40 and 50 years old who had recovered from COVID-19.

The gene calls are TRBV3-1 (or the pseudogene TRBV3-2) and TRBJ1-1; no clear D. V lost 2 bases, J lost 4 bases, and 11 bases lay in between. Germline V lookup: CDR1 LGHDT, CDR2 YNNKEL (reference sequence). The CDR3 totals 14 residues. The CDR3 region is CASSQLSGVTEAFF. CDR3 nucleotide sequence: TGTGCCAGCAGCCAATTAAGCGGGGTCACTGAAGCTTTCTTT.

This sequence joins TRBV7-7 and TRBJ2-7; 8 nucleotides agree with TRBD2. Germline V gene data show CDR1 as SSHAT and CDR2 as FNYEAQ (reference sequence). CDR3 size: 13 residues. Trimming removed 5 bases from V and 5 bases from J; junction bases left unmatched: 5. The CDR3 protein is CASSPRGGDEQYF. CDR3 DNA sequence: TGTGCCAGCAGCCCCCGGGGGGGCGACGAGCAGTACTTC. The variable domain in full, completed from reference TRBV7-7 and TRBJ2-7, reads GAGVSQSPRYKVTKRGQDVTLRCDPISSHATLYWYQQALGQGPEFLTYFNYEAQPDKSGLPSDRFSAERPEGSISTLTIQRTEQRDSAMYRCASSPRGGDEQYFGPGTRLTVT.

The CDR3 is CASSSRGRRQTGELFF. The DNA for the CDR3 is TGTGCCAGTAGTTCCAGGGGGCGCCGGCAAACCGGGGAGCTGTTTTTT. The V and J genes are TRBV19 and TRBJ2-2; 8 bases align to TRBD1. The CDR3 is 16 residues long. V gave up 5 bases and J gave up 5 bases; unmatched junction bases: 10. The germline CDR1 and CDR2 sequences are LNHDA and SQIVND (reference sequence).

V and J are TRBV13 and TRBJ2-7; 7 positions match TRBD1. CDR1 is PRHDT and CDR2 is FYEKMQ in the germline V gene (reference sequence). With V trimmed by 4 bases and J by 5 bases, 11 bases remained unmatched. The CDR3 contains 15 residues. The CDR3 nucleotides are TGTGCCAGCAGCTCCCGAGGGGGCGACCCTAACGAGCAGTACTTC. It translates to CASSSRGGDPNEQYF.

The V gene is TRBV19, the J gene TRBJ2-1; 8 bases fit TRBD2. V trimming: 5 bases; J trimming: 4 bases; junction bases outside the gene matches: 10. The CDR3 sequence is 16 residues long. Germline V gene data show CDR1 as LNHDA and CDR2 as SQIVND (reference sequence). CDR3 sequence: CASSPRGGGFYNEQFF. CDR3 DNA sequence: TGTGCCAGTAGTCCCAGGGGCGGGGGGTTTTACAATGAGCAGTTCTTC.

The CDR3 loop reads CASSEYATITGELFF. In DNA, the CDR3 is TGTGCCAGCAGTGAATATGCGACTATCACCGGGGAGCTGTTTTTT. The V and J genes are TRBV6-1 and TRBJ2-2, with a tentative D call TRBD2 (5 bases). Looked up from germline, CDR1 is MNHNS and CDR2 is SASEGT. V was clipped by 2 bases and J by 4 bases, with 11 bases between them. The CDR3 has 15 amino acids.

The chain uses TRBV6-6 and TRBJ2-7; 9 bases match TRBD1. The CDR3 loop spans 13 amino acids. V lost 7 bases, J lost 4 bases, and 5 bases stayed unmatched. The germline CDR1 and CDR2 sequences are MNHNY and SVGAGI (reference sequence). The CDR3 DNA follows: TGTGCCAGCAAGGGACAGGGCATATACGAGCAGTACTTC. It encodes CASKGQGIYEQYF.

The J gene is TRBJ1-1, the V gene TRBV6-5; 9 positions match TRBD1. The V and J ends lost 6 bases and 4 bases, in that order; junction bases with no gene match: 3. The CDR3 spans 13 residues. CDR1 MNHEY and CDR2 SVGAGI come from the germline V gene. CDR3 residues: CASSRTGATEAFF. In DNA, the CDR3 is TGTGCCAGCAGCCGGACAGGGGCCACTGAAGCTTTCTTT.

The chain carries TRBV6-5 and TRBJ1-5; a weak D match, TRBD1 (6 bases). The germline gives CDR1 MNHEY, CDR2 SVGAGI. The CDR3 extends over 15 amino acids. V shed 7 bases and J shed 5 bases, with 18 bases lying between them. In DNA, the CDR3 is TGTGCCAGCATTATGACAGGAGGTGTCGATCAGCCCCAGCATTTT. Residues: CASIMTGGVDQPQHF.

The chain combines TRBV5-8 with TRBJ2-5; D is possibly TRBD1 (6 bases). The germline V and J ends were trimmed by 1 base and 0 bases, with 10 bases remaining between them. The CDR3 runs 15 residues. Looked up from germline, CDR1 is SGHTS and CDR2 is YDEGEE. The CDR3 coding sequence is TGTGCCAGCAGCTTGCCCCGGGACAACCAAGAGACCCAGTACTTC. Residues: CASSLPRDNQETQYF.

V gene TRBV27 combines with J gene TRBJ2-7; possibly TRBD1 for D (6 bases). V was pared by 2 bases and J by 5 bases, with 13 bases between. The CDR3 is 14 amino acids. The germline gives CDR1 MNHEY, CDR2 SMNVEV (reference sequence). Here the CDR3 reads CASSLIPYRDEQYF. CDR3 in DNA: TGTGCCAGCAGTTTAATCCCCTACAGGGACGAGCAGTACTTC.

This sequence joins TRBV5-6 and TRBJ2-7; TRBD2 is a possible D gene (6 bases). Germline CDR1 and CDR2: SGHDT and YYEEEE. This CDR3 spans 16 amino acids. V was clipped by 0 bases and J by 0 bases, with 13 bases between them. The CDR3 region is CASSLGLVNPSYEQYF. DNA for the CDR3: TGTGCCAGCAGCTTGGGACTAGTAAATCCCTCCTACGAGCAGTACTTC.

V usage is TRBV5-7 and J usage is TRBJ2-7, with TRBD2 matching 9 bases. TRBV5-7 has ORF status, its function being uncertain. With 2 bases clipped from V and 1 base from J, the junction kept 7 bases outside the gene matches. The CDR3 has 16 residues. In DNA form, the CDR3 reads TGTGCCAGCAGCTTTCCCGGGACTAGCTGTTCCTACGAGCAGTACTTC. This codes for CASSFPGTSCSYEQYF.

The chain carries TRBV6-1 and TRBJ2-2; D perhaps matches TRBD1 (6 bases). Germline CDR1 is MNHNS and CDR2 is SASEGT. V lost 2 bases and J lost 7, with 14 bases in between. This CDR3 is 15 amino acids long. The CDR3 region has the DNA TGTGCCAGCAGTGAACGCAGGGGAAGGAGCGGGGAGCTGTTTTTT. It codes for CASSERRGRSGELFF.

V is TRBV20-1 and J is TRBJ1-2, with D possibly matching TRBD1 (5 bases). The CDR3 length is 14 residues. Germline assignment: CDR1 DFQATT and CDR2 SNEGSKA (reference sequence). Trimming cost V 3 bases and J 4 bases, with 15 bases left between them. CDR3 amino acids: CSASNVGLGYGYTF. Written as DNA, the CDR3 is TGCAGTGCTAGTAACGTGGGGCTAGGCTATGGCTACACCTTC.

The rearrangement uses TRBV9 and TRBJ1-2; TRBD1 agrees at 7 bases. The V gene end was trimmed by 2 bases and the J gene end by 13 bases; junction bases not matched to a gene: 8. The V gene's germline CDR1 is SGDLS and CDR2 YYNGEE. The CDR3 extends over 12 amino acids. CDR3 DNA sequence: TGTGCCAGCAGCGTTAACAGGGGTTCTTTCACCTTC. It is translated as CASSVNRGSFTF.

V usage is TRBV5-5 and J usage is TRBJ2-7; 15 bases line up with TRBD2. The junction had 6 bases not matched to a gene; V was cut back by 0 bases and J by 5 bases. Germline loops: CDR1 SGHKS, CDR2 YYEKEE (reference sequence). The CDR3 consists of 17 residues. As DNA, the CDR3 is TGTGCCAGCAGCTTGGCGGGGACTAGCGGGGGGCGGGACGAGCAGTACTTC. It specifies CASSLAGTSGGRDEQYF.

The chain has TRBV7-3 and TRBJ2-1; D unclear. The CDR3 length is 13 residues. The V gene's germline CDR1 is SGHTA and CDR2 FQGTGA. V dropped 5 bases and J dropped 5 bases, with 10 bases sitting between them. For the CDR3, the DNA is TGTGCCAGCAGCCCGGGTCGGGACAATGAGCAGTTCTTC. Residues: CASSPGRDNEQFF.

The V gene is TRBV4-3, the J gene TRBJ1-1; D unclear. The CDR3 is 13 residues long. The germline V and J ends were trimmed by 4 bases and 8 bases, with 14 bases remaining between them. Germline loops: CDR1 LGHNA, CDR2 YSLEER. The CDR3 spells CASSRREGLEAFF. In nucleotides, the CDR3 is TGCGCCAGCAGCCGAAGAGAGGGATTAGAAGCTTTCTTT.

This clone was counted between two and nine times. The sample carries other DNA sequences with the same CDR3. The J gene is TRBJ2-5, the V gene TRBV18; D ambiguous. The CDR3 totals 14 residues. From germline, CDR1 is KGHSH and CDR2 LQKENI. V was pared by 1 base and J by 2 bases, with 8 bases between. CDR3 residues: CASSPLSPQETQYF. The CDR3 DNA reads as TGTGCCAGCTCACCACTCAGTCCACAAGAGACCCAGTACTTC.

This chain links TRBV13 with TRBJ2-1; 11 positions match TRBD1. V lost 5 bases, J lost 5 bases, and 8 bases stayed unmatched. This CDR3 is built from 16 residues. Germline V gives CDR1 PRHDT, CDR2 FYEKMQ (reference sequence). The CDR3 coding sequence is TGTGCCAGCAGCCCAAGTCCGGGACAGGGGGACAATGAGCAGTTCTTC. This sequence encodes CASSPSPGQGDNEQFF. Full variable domain (missing parts from reference TRBV13 and TRBJ2-1): AAGVIQSPRHLIKEKRETATLKCYPIPRHDTVYWYQQGPGQDPQFLISFYEKMQSDKGSIPDRFSAQQFSDYHSELNMSSLELGDSALYFCASSPSPGQGDNEQFFGPGTRLTVL.

The rearrangement uses TRBV6-2 or TRBV6-3 and TRBJ1-1; 8 bases map to TRBD1. Germline CDR1 reads MNHEY; CDR2 reads SVGEGT. The CDR3 totals 15 residues. J was trimmed by 1 base and V by 5 bases; bases with no gene match: 6. The CDR3 loop is CASSGSGTGNTEAFF. Written as DNA, the CDR3 is TGTGCCAGCAGTGGTTCCGGGACAGGGAACACTGAAGCTTTCTTT.

This rearrangement joins TRBV11-1 to TRBJ2-1; tentative D call: TRBD2 (7 bases). The CDR3 is 16 residues long. Germline V lookup: CDR1 SGHAT, CDR2 FQDESV (reference sequence). V was shortened by 5 bases and J by 5 bases, with 19 bases between the two germline ends. CDR3 coding DNA: TGTGCCAGCAGCCCCGGATCGGGGGGCCTTAACAATGAGCAGTTCTTC. This sequence encodes CASSPGSGGLNNEQFF.

The rearrangement joins TRBV11-2 to TRBJ2-6, with D possibly TRBD2 on 6 matching bases. This CDR3 contains 16 residues. In germline, CDR1 is SGHAT, CDR2 FQNNGV. Trimming shortened V by 5 bases and J by 2 bases, and 13 bases separated the two germline ends. The CDR3 DNA reads as TGTGCCAGCAGCCCTACGGCGGGAACTGGGGCCAACGTCCTGACTTTC. Residues: CASSPTAGTGANVLTF.

The chain employs TRBV10-3 and TRBJ2-7; 7 bases are shared with TRBD1. The CDR3 has 12 amino acids. V was pared by 8 bases and J by 2 bases, with 3 bases of the junction left unmatched. Germline values: CDR1 ENHRY, CDR2 SYGVKD. The CDR3 loop reads CAIQGETYEQYF. CDR3 in DNA: TGTGCCATCCAGGGGGAGACCTACGAGCAGTACTTC.

V and J are TRBV6-6 and TRBJ1-3; D not resolved. The CDR3 has 15 residues. The V gene's germline CDR1 is MNHNY and CDR2 SVGAGI (reference sequence). V gave up 2 bases and J gave up 5 bases, with 13 bases separating them. Here the CDR3 DNA reads TGTGCCAGCAGTTACGTCTCCGGGGAACGAAACACCATATATTTT. This sequence encodes CASSYVSGERNTIYF.

V and J are TRBV25-1 and TRBJ1-1; the D gene is possibly TRBD1 (6 bases). Germline CDR1 and CDR2: MGHDK and SYGVNS. V lost 4 bases to trimming and J lost 4 bases, with 10 bases between them. The CDR3 extends over 13 amino acids. The CDR3 DNA sequence: TGTGCCAGCAGTGGAACAGGGCGCACTGAAGCTTTCTTT. This codes for CASSGTGRTEAFF.